The next 29 T cell receptor beta chains were all read from a single sample in a study of T cells in Graves' hyperthyroidism and ophthalmopathy. The TCR beta CDR3 regions underwent amplification using RNA transcripts as the source. When the TCR CDR3 underwent first-round RT-PCR, the HTBI primer set was used. Via MiXCR, TCRdb re-called the multiplex PCR reads, giving one row per CDR3 protein. The sample holds about 570,000 distinct CDR3 sequences; just over 45% are singletons and the top ten take 19%. The sequenced sample was peripheral blood or thyroid tissue (not recorded which). These receptors originate from an adult woman with Graves' disease, either hyperthyroidism or ophthalmopathy (not recorded which).

About this clonotype itself: The missing conserved phenylalanine or tryptophan at the end of this CDR3 makes a read error likely. Because the CDR3's place on the DNA is in doubt, the DNA is left out and the CDR3 is given as listed by TCRdb. The chain joins TRBV5-1 to TRBJ1-3. Germline lookup yields CDR1 SGHRS and CDR2 YFSETQ. The CDR3 is 10 residues long, ends included. CDR3 amino acids: CASSQDGGNT.

The chain is built from TRBV7-3 and TRBJ1-5; D remains unclear. The length of the CDR3 is 17 residues. The germline V and J ends were trimmed by 2 bases and 11 bases, with 25 bases remaining between them. CDR1 is SGHTA, CDR2 FQGTGA, per germline. The CDR3 protein is CASSLGLAGGIGETQHF. CDR3 nucleotides: TGTGCCAGCAGCTTAGGACTAGCGGGAGGCATCGGGGAGACCCAGCATTTT.

The V and J genes are TRBV4-1 and TRBJ2-7; the D call may be TRBD1 or TRBD2 (5 bases each). The CDR3 length is 14 residues. Germline CDR1 and CDR2: MGHRA and YSYEKL. Trimming cost V 4 bases and J 1 base, with 11 bases left between them. CDR3 in amino acids: CASSRDPRSYEQYF. CDR3 sequence (DNA): TGCGCCAGCAGCCGGGACCCTAGGTCCTACGAGCAGTACTTC.

This clonotype was detected many times. This chain links TRBV9 with TRBJ2-2; TRBD1 matches 8 bases. Trimming removed 3 bases from V and 7 bases from J; junction bases left unmatched: 5. The germline V gene encodes CDR1 SGDLS and CDR2 YYNGEE. This CDR3 region has 14 residues. CDR3 in amino acids: CASSAGQGGGELFF. Here the CDR3 DNA reads TGTGCCAGCAGCGCCGGACAGGGTGGCGGGGAGCTGTTTTTT.

The V gene is TRBV10-3, the J gene TRBJ2-7; 7 positions agree with TRBD1. The V segment lost 10 bases and the J segment 6 bases; nucleotides outside the gene matches: 15. Germline V gene sequence: CDR1 ENHRY, CDR2 SYGVKD. The CDR3 sequence is 14 residues long. The CDR3, as DNA: TGTGCCACCTGGGACGACAGGGACCTGGCCGAGCAGTACTTC. It is translated as CATWDDRDLAEQYF.

CDR3 amino acids: CASSPTGFDQPQHF. The CDR3 DNA is TGTGCCAGCAGTCCTACAGGGTTCGATCAGCCCCAGCATTTT. The rearrangement joins TRBV7-6 to TRBJ1-5, with TRBD1 as a possible D gene (6 bases). Germline-derived CDR1 and CDR2 are SGHVS and FNYEAQ. The CDR3 length is 14 residues. V gave up 6 bases and J gave up 5 bases, with 14 bases separating them.

This clonotype occurred many times. The rearrangement uses TRBV24-1 and TRBJ2-7; 7 nucleotides align to TRBD2. Germline lookup yields CDR1 KGHDR and CDR2 SFDVKD. V was clipped by 5 bases and J by 4 bases; unmatched bases: 7. There are 14 residues in the CDR3. The CDR3 DNA reads as TGTGCCACCAGTGGTCGGACTAGTTTGTACGAGCAGTACTTC. Translation gives CATSGRTSLYEQYF.

CDR3 protein: CAIGGEGTGGTYTEAFF. DNA for the CDR3: TGTGCCATCGGGGGTGAGGGGACAGGGGGAACGTACACTGAAGCTTTCTTT. V and J are TRBV10-3 and TRBJ1-1, with 11 bases identical to TRBD1. The germline CDR1 and CDR2 sequences are ENHRY and SYGVKD. V dropped 8 bases and J dropped 3; count of bases not matched to a gene: 14. This CDR3 has 17 amino acids.

This clonotype has just a few counts. The J gene is TRBJ2-3, the V gene TRBV7-9; the match to TRBD2 covers 9 bases. The CDR3 totals 17 residues. CDR1 and CDR2 from the germline V gene are SEHNR and FQNEAQ (reference sequence). V dropped 5 bases and J dropped 3; count of bases not matched to a gene: 12. Written as DNA, the CDR3 is TGTGCCAGCAGCCCACCAAGCGGGAGGTCCGGTACAGATACGCAGTATTTT. This gives the protein CASSPPSGRSGTDTQYF.

This chain uses TRBV5-1 with TRBJ2-2; TRBD2 might be the D (5 bases). The CDR3 runs to 14 residues. Trimming shortened V by 7 bases and J by 4 bases, and 14 bases separated the two germline ends. Germline loops: CDR1 SGHRS, CDR2 YFSETQ. Written as DNA, the CDR3 is TGCGCCAGCCTCCGCGGGCAGATCACCGGGGAGCTGTTTTTT. It codes for CASLRGQITGELFF.

This chain's CDR3 is CASSAGGVYDYTF. The CDR3 DNA is TGTGCCAGCAGCGCCGGGGGGGTATACGACTACACCTTC. The genes are TRBV5-5 and TRBJ1-2; tentatively, D is TRBD1 (5 bases). The CDR3 runs to 13 residues. Trimming took 4 bases from V and 10 from J, leaving 17 bases between them. Germline V CDR1 and CDR2: SGHKS, YYEKEE (reference sequence).

This chain joins TRBV12-3 or TRBV12-4 and TRBJ1-1; D gene ambiguous. The CDR3 extends over 12 amino acids. Trimming stripped 5 bases from V and 13 bases from J, with 17 bases between. DNA of the CDR3: TGTGCCAGCAGTAACCCCTCGACCCGCGGTTTCTTT. It is translated as CASSNPSTRGFF.

DNA for the CDR3: TGCAGTGCTAGAGATTACAGGAATAGCAATCAGCCCCAGCATTTT. It is translated as CSARDYRNSNQPQHF. V is TRBV20-1 and J is TRBJ1-5, with D possibly TRBD1 on 5 matching bases. This CDR3 is 15 amino acids long. Germline CDR1 is DFQATT and CDR2 is SNEGSKA (reference sequence). Trimming took off 0 bases at V and 0 bases at J, with 9 bases between the two ends.

The chain couples TRBV2 to TRBJ2-7; the D gene is possibly TRBD1 (6 bases). The CDR3 contains 12 residues. Trimming left V 2 bases short and J 5 bases short, with 7 bases between. CDR1 SNHLY and CDR2 FYNNEI come from the germline V gene. The CDR3 is CASSEQGNEQYF. The CDR3 coding sequence is TGTGCCAGCAGTGAACAGGGGAACGAGCAGTACTTC.

The chain is built from TRBV11-2 and TRBJ1-1; D might be TRBD1 (5 bases). This CDR3 has 14 amino acids. CDR1 and CDR2 (germline): SGHAT, FQNNGV. Deletions cut 1 base from V and 5 bases from J, with 11 bases between. The CDR3 region has the DNA TGTGCCAGCAGCTTAGCTTGGGGGGAAACTGAAGCTTTCTTT. The encoded protein is CASSLAWGETEAFF.

As to this clonotype: Possible read error: a much larger clone is one base away. The chain carries TRBV4-1 and TRBJ1-2; D unresolved. Per the germline V gene, CDR1 is MGHRA and CDR2 is YSYEKL. This CDR3 has 13 residues. V was pared by 3 bases and J by 10 bases, with 15 bases between. The CDR3, as DNA: TGCGCCAGCAGCCACCCCCTCGTCAAGGACTACACCTTC. This codes for CASSHPLVKDYTF.

V gene TRBV7-9 combines with J gene TRBJ1-1; perhaps TRBD1 as D (5 bases). This CDR3 has 15 amino acids. Deletions cut 2 bases from V and 1 base from J, with 11 bases between. Germline V gene lookup returns CDR1 SEHNR and CDR2 FQNEAQ (reference sequence). DNA for the CDR3: TGTGCCAGCAGCTTACGGGGGTGGGCGAACACTGAAGCTTTCTTT. This encodes CASSLRGWANTEAFF.

This clonotype has a handful of counts. The V gene is TRBV11-1, the J gene TRBJ2-5, with D hard to call. This CDR3 contains 12 residues. V was shortened by 5 bases and J by 7 bases, with 11 bases between the two germline ends. CDR1 SGHAT and CDR2 FQDESV come from the germline V gene (reference sequence). CDR3: CASSPRRGTQYF. Here the CDR3 DNA reads TGTGCCAGCAGCCCCCGGAGAGGGACCCAGTACTTC. The entire variable domain, with the rest obtained from reference TRBV11-1 and TRBJ2-5, is as follows: EAEVAQSPRYKITEKSQAVAFWCDPISGHATLYWYRQILGQGPELLVQFQDESVVDDSQLPKDRFSAERLKGVDSTLKIQPAELGDSAMYLCASSPRRGTQYFGPGTRLLVL.

The chain combines TRBV24-1 with TRBJ2-1; 12 nucleotides align to TRBD2. The ends lost 4 bases at V and 7 bases at J; junction bases unmatched: 7. The CDR3 loop spans 16 amino acids. Germline loops: CDR1 KGHDR, CDR2 SFDVKD. The CDR3 nucleotides are TGTGCCACCAGTGAGCTAGCGGGAGGGCCCGGGAATGAGCAGTTCTTC. Its protein is CATSELAGGPGNEQFF.

In this sample, this clonotype turned up a few times. CDR3 sequence reads: CAIREGTVNTEAFF. DNA for the CDR3: TGTGCCATCAGAGAAGGGACAGTTAACACTGAAGCTTTCTTT. The J gene is TRBJ1-1, the V gene TRBV12-3 or TRBV12-4; TRBD1 aligns across 7 bases. The CDR3 spans 14 residues. The V gene end was trimmed by 10 bases and the J gene end by 2 bases; junction bases not matched to a gene: 10.

This clonotype was counted at least ten times. The CDR3 region is CASSPPLGVPETQYF. The CDR3, as DNA: TGTGCCAGCAGCCCCCCCCTTGGAGTACCCGAGACCCAGTACTTC. The chain couples TRBV11-2 to TRBJ2-5; D gene unclear. CDR1 and CDR2 (germline): SGHAT, FQNNGV. Trimming took off 5 bases at V and 5 bases at J, with 18 bases between the two ends. This CDR3 is 15 amino acids long.

This clonotype was observed many times. CDR3: CASSSMDRFPYEQYF. As DNA, the CDR3 is TGTGCCAGCAGTTCAATGGACCGCTTTCCCTACGAGCAGTACTTC. The chain couples TRBV12-3 or TRBV12-4 to TRBJ2-7; D remains ambiguous. V gave up 4 bases and J gave up 2 bases, with 15 bases separating them. The CDR3 loop spans 15 amino acids.

In this sample, this clonotype turned up many times. V and J are TRBV29-1 and TRBJ1-2; 8 bases agree with TRBD1. The CDR3 contains 14 residues. Germline CDR1 and CDR2: SQVTM and ANQGSEA. V shed 7 bases and J 5 bases; nucleotides not matched to a gene: 12. CDR3 residues: CSGGPGQGGYGYTF. The CDR3 bases are TGCAGCGGGGGCCCAGGACAGGGCGGGTATGGCTACACCTTC.

In this sample, this clonotype turned up a few times. V usage is TRBV6-2 or TRBV6-3 and J usage is TRBJ1-2; D is perhaps TRBD1 (5 bases). This CDR3 contains 14 residues. CDR1 is MNHEY and CDR2 is SVGEGT in the germline V gene. Trimming shortened V by 8 bases and J by 3 bases, and 16 bases separated the two germline ends. CDR3 protein: CASLRGPTDYGYTF. For the CDR3, the DNA is TGTGCCAGCCTTAGGGGTCCGACGGACTATGGCTACACCTTC.

This clonotype has a count of ten or more. The chain uses TRBV7-9 and TRBJ2-5; unclear D gene. V lost 3 bases and J lost 5, with 10 bases in between. The CDR3 has 13 amino acids. Germline lookup yields CDR1 SEHNR and CDR2 FQNEAQ (reference sequence). CDR3 sequence (DNA): TGTGCCAGCAGCTTCAGTTCTGGGGAGACCCAGTACTTC. Translated: CASSFSSGETQYF.

This clonotype was counted a single time. The CDR3 loop is CASSPDRGRNQPQHF. The CDR3 bases are TGTGCCAGCAGTCCTGACAGGGGTCGAAATCAGCCCCAGCATTTT. The rearrangement joins TRBV7-9 to TRBJ1-5; 8 nucleotides match TRBD1. The junction had 8 bases not matched to a gene; V was cut back by 6 bases and J by 4 bases. The CDR3 contains 15 residues. Germline V CDR1 and CDR2: SEHNR, FQNEAQ (reference sequence).

The chain couples TRBV5-4 to TRBJ1-1; 7 nucleotides align to TRBD1. The V gene end was trimmed by 5 bases and the J gene end by 4 bases; junction bases not matched to a gene: 11. CDR3 length: 15 amino acids. Germline loops: CDR1 SGHNT, CDR2 YYREEE (reference sequence). CDR3 protein: CASSWPGQRGTEAFF. The CDR3 DNA follows: TGTGCCAGCAGTTGGCCGGGACAGCGGGGCACTGAAGCTTTCTTT.

This clonotype occurred many times. The V gene is TRBV7-8, the J gene TRBJ2-2, with no clear D. Between the trimmed V and J ends, which lost 4 bases and 7 bases, there was a span of 10 bases. This CDR3 is built from 13 residues. Germline V gene lookup returns CDR1 SGHVS and CDR2 FQNEAQ. Written as DNA, the CDR3 is TGTGCCAGCAGCTGGCCGGGCGGCGGGGAGCTGTTTTTT. Translated, it gives CASSWPGGGELFF.

In the case of this clonotype: Possible read error: a much larger clone is one base away. The chain has TRBV6-2 or TRBV6-3 and TRBJ1-4; 8 bases are shared with TRBD1. V was clipped by 11 bases and J by 6 bases; unmatched bases: 14. This CDR3 has 15 residues. Germline V CDR1 and CDR2: MNHEY, SVGEGT. DNA for the CDR3: TGTGCCGGCCAGTTAATTCAGGGGGCAGATGAAAAACTGTTTTTT. Protein product: CAGQLIQGADEKLFF.